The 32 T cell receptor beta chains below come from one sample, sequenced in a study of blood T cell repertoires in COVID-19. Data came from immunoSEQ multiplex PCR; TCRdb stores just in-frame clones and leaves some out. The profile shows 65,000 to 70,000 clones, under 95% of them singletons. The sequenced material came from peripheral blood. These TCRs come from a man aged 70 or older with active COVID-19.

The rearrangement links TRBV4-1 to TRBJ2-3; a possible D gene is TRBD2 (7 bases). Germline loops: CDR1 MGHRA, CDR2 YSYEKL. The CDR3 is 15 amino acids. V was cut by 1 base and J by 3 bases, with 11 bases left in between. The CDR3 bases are TGCGCCAGCAGCCAAGGGGGGGGCTTTACAGATACGCAGTATTTT. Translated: CASSQGGGFTDTQYF.

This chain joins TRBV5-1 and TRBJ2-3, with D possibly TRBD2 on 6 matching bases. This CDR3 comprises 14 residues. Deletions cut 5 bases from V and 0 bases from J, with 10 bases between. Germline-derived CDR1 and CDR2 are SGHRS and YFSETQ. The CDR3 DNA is TGCGCCAGCAGGGGGGGATCTAGCACAGATACGCAGTATTTT. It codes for CASRGGSSTDTQYF.

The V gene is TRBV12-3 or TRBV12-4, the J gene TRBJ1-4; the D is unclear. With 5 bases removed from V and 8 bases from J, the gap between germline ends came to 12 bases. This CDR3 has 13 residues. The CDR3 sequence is CASSPRRGEKLFF. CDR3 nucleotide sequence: TGTGCCAGCAGTCCTAGGAGAGGAGAAAAACTGTTTTTT.

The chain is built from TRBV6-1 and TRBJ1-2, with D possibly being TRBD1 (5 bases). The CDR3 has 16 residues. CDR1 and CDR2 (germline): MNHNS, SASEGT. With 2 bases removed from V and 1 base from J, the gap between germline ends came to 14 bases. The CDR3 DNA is TGTGCCAGCAGTGAAAGTGGGCAGGGACTTAACTATGGCTACACCTTC. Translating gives CASSESGQGLNYGYTF.

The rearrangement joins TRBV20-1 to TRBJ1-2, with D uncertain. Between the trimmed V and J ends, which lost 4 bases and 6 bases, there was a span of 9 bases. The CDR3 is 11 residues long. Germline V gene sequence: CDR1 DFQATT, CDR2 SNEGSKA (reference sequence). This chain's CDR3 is CSATTYDGYTF. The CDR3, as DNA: TGCAGTGCTACCACTTATGATGGCTACACCTTC.

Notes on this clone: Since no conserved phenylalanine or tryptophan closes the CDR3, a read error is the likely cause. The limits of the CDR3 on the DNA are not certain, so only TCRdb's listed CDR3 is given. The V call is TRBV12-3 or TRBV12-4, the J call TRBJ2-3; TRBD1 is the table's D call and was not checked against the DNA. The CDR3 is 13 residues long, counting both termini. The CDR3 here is CASSSDWVRGLRV.

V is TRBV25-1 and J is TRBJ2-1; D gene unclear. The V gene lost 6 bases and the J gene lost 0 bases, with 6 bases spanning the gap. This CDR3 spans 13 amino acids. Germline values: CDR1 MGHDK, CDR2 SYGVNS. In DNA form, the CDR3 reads TGTGCCAGCAGAGCAACCTCCTACAATGAGCAGTTCTTC. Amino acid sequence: CASRATSYNEQFF.

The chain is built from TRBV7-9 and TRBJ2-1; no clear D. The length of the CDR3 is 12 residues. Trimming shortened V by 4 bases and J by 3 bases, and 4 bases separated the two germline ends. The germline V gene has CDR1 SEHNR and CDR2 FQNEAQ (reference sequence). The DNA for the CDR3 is TGTGCCAGCAGCTACAGCTACAATGAGCAGTTCTTC. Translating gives CASSYSYNEQFF. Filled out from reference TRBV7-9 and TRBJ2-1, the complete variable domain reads DTGVSQNPRHKITKRGQNVTFRCDPISEHNRLYWYRQTLGQGPEFLTYFQNEAQLEKSRLLSDRFSAERPKGSFSTLEIQRTEQGDSAMYLCASSYSYNEQFFGPGTRLTVL.

The CDR3 region has the DNA TGTGCCAGCAGCTCCTACGGGACAGCCTACGAGCAGTACTTC. Translated: CASSSYGTAYEQYF. The gene calls are TRBV7-2 and TRBJ2-7, with 7 bases matching TRBD1. The V segment lost 4 bases and the J segment 2 bases; nucleotides outside the gene matches: 5. The V gene's germline CDR1 is SGHTA and CDR2 FQGNSA. There are 14 residues in the CDR3.

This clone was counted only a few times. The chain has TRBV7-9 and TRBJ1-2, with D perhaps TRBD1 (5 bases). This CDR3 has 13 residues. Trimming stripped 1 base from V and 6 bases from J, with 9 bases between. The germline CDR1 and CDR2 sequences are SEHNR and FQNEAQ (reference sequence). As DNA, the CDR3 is TGTGCCAGCAGCTTAGGCAGGGTGAATGGCTACACCTTC. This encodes CASSLGRVNGYTF.

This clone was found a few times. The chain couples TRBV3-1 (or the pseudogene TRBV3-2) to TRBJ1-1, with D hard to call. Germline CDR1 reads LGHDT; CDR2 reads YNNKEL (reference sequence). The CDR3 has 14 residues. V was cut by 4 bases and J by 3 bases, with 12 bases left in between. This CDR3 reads CASSPFGPDTEAFF. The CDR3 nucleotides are TGTGCCAGCAGCCCCTTTGGCCCTGACACTGAAGCTTTCTTT.

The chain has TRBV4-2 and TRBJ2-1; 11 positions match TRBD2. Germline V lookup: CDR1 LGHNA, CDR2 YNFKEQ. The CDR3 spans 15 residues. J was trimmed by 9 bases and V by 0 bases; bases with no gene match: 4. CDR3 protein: CASSQEITSGGEQFF. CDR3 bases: TGTGCCAGCAGCCAAGAGATTACTAGCGGGGGTGAGCAGTTCTTC.

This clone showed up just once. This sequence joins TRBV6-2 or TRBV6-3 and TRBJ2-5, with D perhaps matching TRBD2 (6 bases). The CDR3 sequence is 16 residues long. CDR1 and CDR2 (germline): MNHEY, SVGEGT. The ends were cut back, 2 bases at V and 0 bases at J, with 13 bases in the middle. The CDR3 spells CASSYAGTLYQETQYF. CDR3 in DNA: TGTGCCAGCAGTTACGCGGGGACGTTATACCAAGAGACCCAGTACTTC.

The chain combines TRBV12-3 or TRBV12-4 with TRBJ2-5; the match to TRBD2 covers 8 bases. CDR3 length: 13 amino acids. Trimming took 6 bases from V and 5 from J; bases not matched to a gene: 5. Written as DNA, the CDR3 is TGTGCCAGCAGAACTAGCGGATGGGAGACCCAGTACTTC. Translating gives CASRTSGWETQYF.

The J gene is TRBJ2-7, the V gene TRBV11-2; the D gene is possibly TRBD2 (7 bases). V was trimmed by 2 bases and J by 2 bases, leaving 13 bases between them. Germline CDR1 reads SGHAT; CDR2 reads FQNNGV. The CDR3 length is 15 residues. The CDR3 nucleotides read TGTGCCAGCAGCTTAAATGGGGGGGGCACCTACGAGCAGTACTTC. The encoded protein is CASSLNGGGTYEQYF. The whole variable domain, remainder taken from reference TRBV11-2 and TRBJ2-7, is EAGVAQSPRYKIIEKRQSVAFWCNPISGHATLYWYQQILGQGPKLLIQFQNNGVVDDSQLPKDRFSAERLKGVDSTLKIQPAKLEDSAVYLCASSLNGGGTYEQYFGPGTRLTVT.

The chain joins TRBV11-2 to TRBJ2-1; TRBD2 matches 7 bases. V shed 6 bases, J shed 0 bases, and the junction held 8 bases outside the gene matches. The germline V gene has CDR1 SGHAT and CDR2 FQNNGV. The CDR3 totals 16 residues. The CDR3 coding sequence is TGTGCCAGCAGGGGTACGGCGGGGGACTCCTACAATGAGCAGTTCTTC. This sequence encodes CASRGTAGDSYNEQFF.

CDR3 nucleotides: TGTGCCAGCGAGAAGTACTCCCTTGAGCAGTACTTC. Protein: CASEKYSLEQYF. V and J are TRBV11-2 and TRBJ2-7; D ambiguous. This CDR3 has 12 residues. Trimming took 8 bases from V and 7 from J, leaving 15 bases between them. The germline V gene has CDR1 SGHAT and CDR2 FQNNGV.

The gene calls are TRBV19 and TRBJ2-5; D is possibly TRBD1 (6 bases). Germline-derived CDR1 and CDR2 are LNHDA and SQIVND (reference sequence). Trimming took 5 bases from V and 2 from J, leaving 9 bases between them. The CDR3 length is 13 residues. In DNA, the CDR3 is TGTGCCAGTAGTTCACAGGGACAAGAGACCCAGTACTTC. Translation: CASSSQGQETQYF.

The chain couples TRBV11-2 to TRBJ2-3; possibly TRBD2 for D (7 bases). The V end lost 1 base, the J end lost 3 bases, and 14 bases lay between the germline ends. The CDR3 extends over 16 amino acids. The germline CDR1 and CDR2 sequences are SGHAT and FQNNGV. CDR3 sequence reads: CASSLVAGAGTDTQYF. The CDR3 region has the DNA TGTGCCAGCAGCTTAGTGGCGGGGGCTGGGACAGATACGCAGTATTTT. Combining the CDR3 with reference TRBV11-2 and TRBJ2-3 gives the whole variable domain EAGVAQSPRYKIIEKRQSVAFWCNPISGHATLYWYQQILGQGPKLLIQFQNNGVVDDSQLPKDRFSAERLKGVDSTLKIQPAKLEDSAVYLCASSLVAGAGTDTQYFGPGTRLTVL.

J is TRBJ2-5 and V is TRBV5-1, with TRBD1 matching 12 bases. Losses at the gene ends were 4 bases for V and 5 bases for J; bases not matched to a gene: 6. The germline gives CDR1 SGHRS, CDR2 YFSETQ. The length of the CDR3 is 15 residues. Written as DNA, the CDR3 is TGCGCCAGCAGCCCGGGACAGGGGGCAGGGGAGACCCAGTACTTC. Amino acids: CASSPGQGAGETQYF.

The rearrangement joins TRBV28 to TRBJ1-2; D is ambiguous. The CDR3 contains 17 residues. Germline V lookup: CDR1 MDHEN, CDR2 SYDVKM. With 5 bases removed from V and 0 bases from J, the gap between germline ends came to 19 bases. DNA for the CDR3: TGTGCCAGCAGTAGCGAGCGGGGTACGCTGGCTAACTATGGCTACACCTTC. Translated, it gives CASSSERGTLANYGYTF.

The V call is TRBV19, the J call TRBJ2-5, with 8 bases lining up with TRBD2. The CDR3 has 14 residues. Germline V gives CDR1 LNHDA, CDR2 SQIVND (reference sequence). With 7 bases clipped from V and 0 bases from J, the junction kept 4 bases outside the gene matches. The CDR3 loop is CASNDGGDQETQYF. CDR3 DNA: TGTGCCAGTAACGACGGGGGGGACCAAGAGACCCAGTACTTC.

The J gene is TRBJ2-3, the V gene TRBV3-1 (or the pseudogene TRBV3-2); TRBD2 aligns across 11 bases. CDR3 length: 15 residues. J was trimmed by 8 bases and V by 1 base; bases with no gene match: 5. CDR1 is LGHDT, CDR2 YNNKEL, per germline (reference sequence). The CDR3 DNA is TGTGCCAGCAGCCAAGGGCTAGCGGGGGGAAGTACGCAGTATTTT. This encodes CASSQGLAGGSTQYF.

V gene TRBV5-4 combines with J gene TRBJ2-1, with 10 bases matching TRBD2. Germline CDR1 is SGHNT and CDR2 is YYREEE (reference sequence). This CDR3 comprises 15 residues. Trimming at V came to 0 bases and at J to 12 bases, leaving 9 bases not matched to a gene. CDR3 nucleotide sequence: TGTGCCAGCAGCTTGGCTGGCCTAGCGGGGGTAGGGCAGTTCTTC. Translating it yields CASSLAGLAGVGQFF.

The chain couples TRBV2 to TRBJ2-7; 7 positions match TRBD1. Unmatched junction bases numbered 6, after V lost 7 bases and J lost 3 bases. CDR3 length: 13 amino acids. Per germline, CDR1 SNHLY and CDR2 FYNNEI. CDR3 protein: CASTEQGNYEQYV. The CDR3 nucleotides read TGTGCCAGCACCGAACAGGGGAACTACGAGCAGTACGTC.

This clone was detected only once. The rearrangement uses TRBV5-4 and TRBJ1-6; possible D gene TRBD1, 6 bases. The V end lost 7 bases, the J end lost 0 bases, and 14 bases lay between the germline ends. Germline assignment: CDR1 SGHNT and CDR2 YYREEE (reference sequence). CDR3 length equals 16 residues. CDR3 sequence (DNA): TGTGCCAGCTCGGTAGGGGGAAGCTCCTATAATTCACCCCTCCACTTT. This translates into CASSVGGSSYNSPLHF.

The CDR3 DNA sequence: TGTGCCAGCAGCATACCCCTTCGGCCTAGCGGGGGTGCAGATACGCAGTATTTT. Residues: CASSIPLRPSGGADTQYF. The chain employs TRBV7-9 and TRBJ2-3, with 10 positions matching TRBD2. The germline V gene has CDR1 SEHNR and CDR2 FQNEAQ (reference sequence). The CDR3 extends over 18 amino acids. Germline trimming cut 5 bases from V and 4 bases from J; bases unmatched to any gene: 15.

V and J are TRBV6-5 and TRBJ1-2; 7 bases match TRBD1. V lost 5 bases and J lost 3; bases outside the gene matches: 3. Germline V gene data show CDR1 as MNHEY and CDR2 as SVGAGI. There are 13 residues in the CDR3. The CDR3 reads CASSRTGDYGYTF. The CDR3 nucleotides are TGTGCCAGCAGTCGGACAGGCGACTATGGCTACACCTTC.

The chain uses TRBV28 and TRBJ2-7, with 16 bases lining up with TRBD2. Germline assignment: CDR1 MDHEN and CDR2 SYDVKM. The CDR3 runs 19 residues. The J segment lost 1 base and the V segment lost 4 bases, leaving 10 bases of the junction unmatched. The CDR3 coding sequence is TGTGCCAGCAGTTCATACTCAGGGACTAGCGGGGGGGCATCCTACGAGCAGTACGTC. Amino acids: CASSSYSGTSGGASYEQYV.

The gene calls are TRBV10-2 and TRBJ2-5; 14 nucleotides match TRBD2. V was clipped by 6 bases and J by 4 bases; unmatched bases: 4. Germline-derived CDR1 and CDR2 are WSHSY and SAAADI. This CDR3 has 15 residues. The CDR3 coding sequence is TGCGCCAGCAGAGGGACTAGCGGGGGTTTAGAGACCCAGTACTTC. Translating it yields CASRGTSGGLETQYF.

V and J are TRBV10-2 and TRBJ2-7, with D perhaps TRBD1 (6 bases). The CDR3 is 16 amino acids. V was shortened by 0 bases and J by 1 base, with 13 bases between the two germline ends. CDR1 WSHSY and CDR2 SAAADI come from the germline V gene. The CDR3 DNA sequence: TGCGCCAGCAGTGAGTCACAGGGAATCAGGTCCTACGAGCAGTACGTC. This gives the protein CASSESQGIRSYEQYV.

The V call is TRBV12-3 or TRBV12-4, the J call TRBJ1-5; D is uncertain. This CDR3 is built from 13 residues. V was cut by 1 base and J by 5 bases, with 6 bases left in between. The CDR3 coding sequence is TGTGCCAGCAGTTTAGGGAGGGATCAGCCCCAGCATTTT. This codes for CASSLGRDQPQHF.